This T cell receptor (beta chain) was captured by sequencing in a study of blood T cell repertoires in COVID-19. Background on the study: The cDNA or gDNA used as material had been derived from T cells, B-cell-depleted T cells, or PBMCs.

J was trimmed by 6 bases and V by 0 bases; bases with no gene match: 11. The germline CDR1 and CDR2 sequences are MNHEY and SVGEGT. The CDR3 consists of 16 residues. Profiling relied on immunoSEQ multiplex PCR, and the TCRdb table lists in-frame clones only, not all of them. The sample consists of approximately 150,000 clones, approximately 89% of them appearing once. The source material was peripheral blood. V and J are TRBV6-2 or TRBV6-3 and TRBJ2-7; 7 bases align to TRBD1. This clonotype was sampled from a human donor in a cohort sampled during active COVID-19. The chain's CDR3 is CASSYSPYLTGSEQYF. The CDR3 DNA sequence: TGTGCCAGCAGTTACTCTCCATACCTGACAGGGAGCGAGCAGTACTTC.